The present entry profiles one T cell receptor (beta chain) with its context. No antigen is known for it. PCR primers comprised 60 Vbeta and 13 Jbeta primers. Measured with immunoSEQ multiplex PCR; TCRdb has only the in-frame clones, and not every one. The table records under 200,000 clones, roughly 80% of them present only once. V lost 3 bases and J 4 bases, leaving 9 bases between the germline ends. This CDR3 contains 13 residues. Germline CDR1 reads WNHNN; CDR2 reads SYGVQD (reference sequence). The data are from a study of cytomegalovirus exposure and HLA in healthy donors. Overall study results and limits: Most of the TCR beta V segments (in an earlier analysis) were productive either about 87% or about 30% of the time.

Donors consisted of healthy bone marrow donors. Donors likely had unrecorded immune exposures despite being nominally healthy when sampled. The V and J genes are TRBV10-1 and TRBJ2-5; possibly TRBD1 for D (5 bases). Sequenced: PBMCs. This TCR came from a human donor in good health. Here the CDR3 DNA reads TGCGCCAGCAGTGACAGGGATCGAGAGACCCAGTACTTC. Protein: CASSDRDRETQYF.